The 28 T cell receptor beta chains below all came from one sample that was sequenced in a study of blood T cell repertoires in COVID-19 (dated by TCRdb to 2018 to 2020). Libraries came from the immunoSEQ multiplex PCR assay. TCRdb limited this immuneACCESS table to in-frame rearrangements with V and J called. A share of clones is missing; checked studies link under half to unresolved V genes, and the rest is unexplained. Counted in this sample were roughly 150,000 clones; approximately 80% of them appeared once. The ten largest make up under 0.75% of the sample. The specimen was peripheral blood. These receptors all come from a man aged 55 to 70 with acute or convalescent COVID-19.

V usage is TRBV5-1 and J usage is TRBJ1-3; possibly TRBD1 for D (6 bases). The CDR3 contains 14 residues. Trimming shortened V by 0 bases and J by 2 bases, and 6 bases separated the two germline ends. Looked up from germline, CDR1 is SGHRS and CDR2 is YFSETQ. The CDR3: CASSLDRAGNTIYF. CDR3 coding DNA: TGCGCCAGCAGCTTGGACAGGGCTGGAAACACCATATATTTT.

The chain recombines TRBV20-1 with TRBJ1-1, with 12 bases identical to TRBD1. The germline CDR1 and CDR2 sequences are DFQATT and SNEGSKA (reference sequence). With V trimmed by 3 bases and J by 5 bases, 10 bases remained unmatched. The length of the CDR3 is 16 residues. The CDR3 DNA follows: TGCAGTGCTAGTGAGATTGGGACAGGGGGCAGAACTGAAGCTTTCTTT. This encodes CSASEIGTGGRTEAFF.

This chain connects TRBV12-3 or TRBV12-4 to TRBJ2-2; the D is unclear. This CDR3 is built from 10 residues. V gave up 6 bases and J gave up 6 bases, with 2 bases separating them. The CDR3 region has the DNA TGTGCCAGCAGCTCCGGGGAGCTGTTTTTT. This gives the protein CASSSGELFF.

The chain joins TRBV5-5 to TRBJ1-6; D gene ambiguous. CDR1 is SGHKS and CDR2 is YYEKEE in the germline V gene (reference sequence). The germline V and J ends were trimmed by 3 bases and 0 bases, with 7 bases remaining between them. The CDR3 is 15 amino acids. CDR3 loop: CASSSSGSYNSPLHF. Here the CDR3 DNA reads TGTGCCAGCAGCTCCAGCGGCTCCTATAATTCACCCCTCCACTTT.

The V and J genes are TRBV7-3 and TRBJ2-3; 7 positions agree with TRBD2. V was pared by 2 bases and J by 1 base, with 3 bases of the junction left unmatched. The CDR3 loop spans 15 amino acids. In germline, CDR1 is SGHTA, CDR2 FQGTGA. Here the CDR3 DNA reads TGTGCCAGCAGCTTATTAGCGGGTCGCACAGATACGCAGTATTTT. Its translation is CASSLLAGRTDTQYF.

V usage is TRBV7-2 and J usage is TRBJ2-3; TRBD1 matches at 8 bases. J was trimmed by 3 bases and V by 5 bases; bases with no gene match: 7. The germline CDR1 and CDR2 sequences are SGHTA and FQGNSA. The CDR3 contains 15 residues. CDR3 amino acids: CASSRITGGTDTQYF. The CDR3 DNA reads TGTGCCAGCAGCAGAATTACAGGGGGGACAGATACGCAGTATTTT.

For this clone: Other DNA sequences in this specimen translate into the identical CDR3. The chain couples TRBV19 to TRBJ2-5, with 8 bases identical to TRBD1. The V gene end was trimmed by 9 bases and the J gene end by 5 bases; junction bases not matched to a gene: 8. In germline, CDR1 is LNHDA, CDR2 SQIVND (reference sequence). The CDR3 runs to 13 residues. The CDR3 reads CASSQGARETQYF. The CDR3 DNA follows: TGTGCCAGCTCGCAGGGGGCGAGGGAGACCCAGTACTTC.

The chain uses TRBV5-6 and TRBJ2-5; 7 bases are a match to TRBD1. The junction had 5 bases not matched to a gene; V was cut back by 2 bases and J by 4 bases. Germline assignment: CDR1 SGHDT and CDR2 YYEEEE. The CDR3 loop spans 14 amino acids. The CDR3 sequence: CASSFRTGAETQYF. The CDR3 DNA is TGTGCCAGCAGCTTTAGGACAGGAGCAGAGACCCAGTACTTC.

This clone was seen a handful of times. This sequence joins TRBV10-3 and TRBJ1-1; a possible D gene is TRBD1 (5 bases). Trimming stripped 10 bases from V and 4 bases from J, with 19 bases between. The CDR3 has 14 residues. Germline CDR1 and CDR2: ENHRY and SYGVKD. CDR3 in amino acids: CATCPRESGTEAFF. The CDR3 DNA is TGTGCCACCTGCCCCAGGGAATCGGGCACTGAAGCTTTCTTT.

V and J are TRBV27 and TRBJ1-2, with D maybe TRBD1 (6 bases). The CDR3 is made up of 14 amino acids. Per germline, CDR1 MNHEY and CDR2 SMNVEV (reference sequence). Deletions cut 5 bases from V and 4 bases from J, with 14 bases between. CDR3 residues: CASSPLQGTYGYTF. The CDR3 coding sequence is TGTGCCAGCAGTCCTCTACAGGGAACCTATGGCTACACCTTC.

This clone appeared a few times. The V and J genes are TRBV5-4 and TRBJ1-1; D is perhaps TRBD1 (6 bases). Germline V gene lookup returns CDR1 SGHNT and CDR2 YYREEE (reference sequence). The V end was cut by 0 bases, the J end by 12 bases, with 18 bases between. This CDR3 is 14 amino acids long. CDR3 sequence (DNA): TGTGCCAGCAGCTTGGAGCCGGGACATATGATAACTTTCTTT. Translation: CASSLEPGHMITFF.

The chain couples TRBV7-9 to TRBJ1-2; D not resolved. Germline CDR1 is SEHNR and CDR2 is FQNEAQ (reference sequence). The CDR3 spans 11 residues. The ends were cut back, 4 bases at V and 7 bases at J, with 7 bases in the middle. The CDR3 nucleotides read TGTGCCAGCAGCTATCAAGCTGGCTACACCTTC. Amino acids: CASSYQAGYTF.

The genes are TRBV5-4 and TRBJ2-1; the D gene is possibly TRBD2 (7 bases). V gave up 5 bases and J gave up 0 bases, with 18 bases separating them. Germline V gives CDR1 SGHNT, CDR2 YYREEE (reference sequence). The CDR3 spans 17 residues. The chain's CDR3 is CASSYWGRGSSYNEQFF. In nucleotides, the CDR3 is TGTGCCAGCAGTTATTGGGGGCGGGGGAGCTCCTACAATGAGCAGTTCTTC.

The chain is built from TRBV9 and TRBJ2-3; perhaps TRBD2 as D (6 bases). V shed 0 bases and J shed 0 bases, with 17 bases lying between them. The CDR3 runs to 18 residues. In germline, CDR1 is SGDLS, CDR2 YYNGEE. The CDR3 here is CASSVGPGVTFSTDTQYF. CDR3 nucleotides: TGTGCCAGCAGCGTAGGGCCGGGAGTGACCTTTAGCACAGATACGCAGTATTTT.

The chain uses TRBV5-1 and TRBJ1-4, with 8 bases that match TRBD1. From germline, CDR1 is SGHRS and CDR2 YFSETQ. CDR3 length: 15 amino acids. With V trimmed by 4 bases and J by 2 bases, 4 bases remained unmatched. The CDR3 reads CASSPGQGTNEKLFF. The CDR3 nucleotides read TGCGCCAGCAGCCCCGGACAGGGTACTAATGAAAAACTGTTTTTT.

J is TRBJ2-5 and V is TRBV9, with 10 bases aligning to TRBD2. The CDR3 spans 16 residues. Trimming removed 0 bases from V and 7 bases from J; junction bases left unmatched: 9. CDR1 SGDLS and CDR2 YYNGEE come from the germline V gene. This chain's CDR3 is CASSVGTSGLTMTQYF. CDR3 DNA: TGTGCCAGCAGCGTAGGGACTAGCGGTTTGACGATGACCCAGTACTTC.

V and J are TRBV2 and TRBJ1-1, with a possible D match to TRBD1 (6 bases). The V gene's germline CDR1 is SNHLY and CDR2 FYNNEI. This CDR3 region has 16 residues. V lost 6 bases and J lost 2, with 19 bases in between. CDR3 residues: CASSVSGWTVNTEAFF. As DNA, the CDR3 is TGTGCCAGCAGCGTCTCCGGTTGGACAGTTAACACTGAAGCTTTCTTT.

The chain is built from TRBV2 and TRBJ2-7, with 11 bases fitting TRBD2. The ends lost 7 bases at V and 7 bases at J; junction bases unmatched: 12. Germline-derived CDR1 and CDR2 are SNHLY and FYNNEI. The CDR3 totals 15 residues. CDR3 bases: TGTGCCAGCACTCCGACTAGCGGGGTACCTACGGAGCAGTACTTC. Encoded protein: CASTPTSGVPTEQYF.

The chain employs TRBV10-3 and TRBJ2-1; 8 bases are shared with TRBD2. Looked up from germline, CDR1 is ENHRY and CDR2 is SYGVKD. V lost 5 bases, J lost 6 bases, and 3 bases stayed unmatched. This CDR3 is 13 amino acids long. The CDR3 is CAISSSGVNEQFF. CDR3 bases: TGTGCCATCAGTAGTAGCGGGGTCAATGAGCAGTTCTTC.

The V and J genes are TRBV7-2 and TRBJ2-1, with 9 bases that match TRBD2. The germline V gene has CDR1 SGHTA and CDR2 FQGNSA. The CDR3 sequence is 15 residues long. After removal of 5 bases from V and 5 bases from J, the junction contained 7 bases not matched to a gene. CDR3 amino acids: CASSASGTHNNEQFF. CDR3 sequence (DNA): TGTGCCAGCAGCGCTAGCGGGACTCATAACAATGAGCAGTTCTTC.

The J gene is TRBJ1-6, the V gene TRBV30; TRBD1 agrees at 12 bases. The J segment lost 7 bases and the V segment lost 2 bases, leaving 3 bases of the junction unmatched. CDR3 length equals 15 residues. Per the germline V gene, CDR1 is GTSNPN and CDR2 is SVGIG (reference sequence). The CDR3 sequence: CAWSSGTGGNSPLHF. CDR3 nucleotides: TGTGCCTGGAGTAGCGGGACAGGGGGCAATTCACCCCTCCACTTT.

The V gene is TRBV29-1, the J gene TRBJ2-3; D is perhaps TRBD2 (5 bases). The CDR3 covers 20 residues. With 0 bases removed from V and 11 bases from J, the gap between germline ends came to 36 bases. In germline, CDR1 is SQVTM, CDR2 ANQGSEA. The DNA for the CDR3 is TGCAGCGTTGAAGACAAAGGGTTACGGCGGGTCGGACCGTGGGGTAACCGGCAGTATTTT. Its translation is CSVEDKGLRRVGPWGNRQYF.

The chain links TRBV30 to TRBJ1-1, with D perhaps matching TRBD1 (5 bases). Trimming removed 5 bases from V and 3 bases from J, with 13 bases in between. Germline loops: CDR1 GTSNPN, CDR2 SVGIG (reference sequence). The CDR3 length is 13 residues. The DNA of the CDR3 is TGTGCCTGGGGGGCGAACTGGTACACTGAAGCTTTCTTT. This translates into CAWGANWYTEAFF.

In this sample, this clone turned up once. The CDR3 DNA follows: TGTGCCAGCAGCGTAGGGGACAGGGGAGCCTACAATGAGCAGTTCTTC. Translation: CASSVGDRGAYNEQFF. The V call is TRBV9, the J call TRBJ2-1; 10 bases agree with TRBD1. The CDR3 is 16 amino acids. V trimming: 0 bases; J trimming: 2 bases; junction bases outside the gene matches: 2. Germline V lookup: CDR1 SGDLS, CDR2 YYNGEE. The full variable domain, rest sourced from reference TRBV9 and TRBJ2-1, is DSGVTQTPKHLITATGQRVTLRCSPRSGDLSVYWYQQSLDQGLQFLIQYYNGEERAKGNILERFSAQQFPDLHSELNLSSLELGDSALYFCASSVGDRGAYNEQFFGPGTRLTVL.

The count of this clone is one. This rearrangement joins TRBV2 to TRBJ2-1, with TRBD2 identical over 10 bases. CDR1 and CDR2 (germline): SNHLY, FYNNEI. The V gene end was trimmed by 11 bases and the J gene end by 6 bases; junction bases not matched to a gene: 7. The CDR3 length is 13 residues. CDR3 nucleotides: TGTGCCTCTGCCAGGACTAGCGGCAATGAGCAGTTCTTC. Its protein product is CASARTSGNEQFF.

The chain joins TRBV5-1 to TRBJ1-2, with a possible D match to TRBD1 (6 bases). V lost 6 bases and J 2 bases, leaving 14 bases between the germline ends. The CDR3 runs to 14 residues. Germline values: CDR1 SGHRS, CDR2 YFSETQ. The CDR3 DNA reads TGCGCCAGCAACCCGGACAGTCAGAACTATGGCTACACCTTC. Its translation: CASNPDSQNYGYTF.

There are a few counts of this clone. The rearrangement uses TRBV2 and TRBJ2-1, with TRBD1 matching 10 bases. CDR3 length: 15 amino acids. In germline, CDR1 is SNHLY, CDR2 FYNNEI. V lost 4 bases to trimming and J lost 2 bases; unmatched junction nucleotides: 2. CDR3 in DNA: TGTGCCAGCAGTGGTGGACAGGGGGCCTACAATGAGCAGTTCTTC. It translates to CASSGGQGAYNEQFF.

A word on this clone: Compared with germline, one end of the junction differs, possibly owing to a read error. The chain recombines TRBV29-1 with TRBJ2-5; 10 bases are a match to TRBD1. This CDR3 is 14 amino acids long. CDR1 and CDR2 from the germline V gene are SQVTM and ANQGSEA. Written as DNA, the CDR3 is TGCAGCGTCGCAGTGGCCGGGACAGGGGCAACCCGGTACTTC. It translates to CSVAVAGTGATRYF.